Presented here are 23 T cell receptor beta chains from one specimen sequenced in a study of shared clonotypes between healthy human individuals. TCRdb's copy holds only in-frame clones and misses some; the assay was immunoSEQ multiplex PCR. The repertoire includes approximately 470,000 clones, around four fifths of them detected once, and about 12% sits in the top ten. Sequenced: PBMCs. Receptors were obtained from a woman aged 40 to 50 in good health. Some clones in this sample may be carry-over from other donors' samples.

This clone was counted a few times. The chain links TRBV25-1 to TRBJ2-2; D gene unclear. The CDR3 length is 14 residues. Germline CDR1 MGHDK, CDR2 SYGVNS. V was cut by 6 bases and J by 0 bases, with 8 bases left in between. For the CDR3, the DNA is TGTGCCAGCAGCCCACGAGCGAACACCGGGGAGCTGTTTTTT. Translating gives CASSPRANTGELFF. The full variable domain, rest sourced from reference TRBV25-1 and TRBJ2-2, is EADIYQTPRYLVIGTGKKITLECSQTMGHDKMYWYQQDPGMELHLIHYSYGVNSTEKGDLSSESTVSRIRTEHFPLTLESARPSHTSQYLCASSPRANTGELFFGEGSRLTVL.

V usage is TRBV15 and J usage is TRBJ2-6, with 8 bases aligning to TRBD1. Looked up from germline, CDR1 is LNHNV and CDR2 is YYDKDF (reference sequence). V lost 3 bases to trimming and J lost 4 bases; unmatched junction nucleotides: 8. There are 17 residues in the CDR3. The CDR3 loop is CATSRDRDPGGANVLTF. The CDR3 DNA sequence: TGTGCCACCAGCAGGGACAGGGATCCGGGAGGGGCCAACGTCCTGACTTTC.

CDR3 sequence reads: CASNRDKSTDTQYF. For the CDR3, the DNA is TGTGCCAGCAACCGGGACAAAAGCACAGATACGCAGTATTTT. The chain recombines TRBV7-2 with TRBJ2-3, with a tentative D call TRBD1 (6 bases). The ends were cut back, 7 bases at V and 0 bases at J, with 11 bases in the middle. Germline V CDR1 and CDR2: SGHTA, FQGNSA. The length of the CDR3 is 14 residues.

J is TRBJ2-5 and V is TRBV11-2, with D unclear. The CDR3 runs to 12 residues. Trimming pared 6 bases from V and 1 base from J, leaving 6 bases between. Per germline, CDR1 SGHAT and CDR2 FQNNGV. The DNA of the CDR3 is TGTGCCAGCAGGGAGTTCCAAGAGACCCAGTACTTC. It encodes CASREFQETQYF.

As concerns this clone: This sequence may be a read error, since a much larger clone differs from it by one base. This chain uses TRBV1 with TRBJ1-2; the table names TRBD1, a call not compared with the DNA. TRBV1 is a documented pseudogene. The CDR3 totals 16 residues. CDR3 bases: TGCACCAGCAGCCAGAGTGCAGGGGGAAACGAGCATGGCTACACCTTC. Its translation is CTSSQSAGGNEHGYTF.

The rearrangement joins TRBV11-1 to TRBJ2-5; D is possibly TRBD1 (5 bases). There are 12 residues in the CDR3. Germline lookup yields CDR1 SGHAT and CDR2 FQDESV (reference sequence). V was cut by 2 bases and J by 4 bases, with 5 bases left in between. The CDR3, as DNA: TGTGCCAGCAGCTTAAGGGGAGAGACCCAGTACTTC. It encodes CASSLRGETQYF.

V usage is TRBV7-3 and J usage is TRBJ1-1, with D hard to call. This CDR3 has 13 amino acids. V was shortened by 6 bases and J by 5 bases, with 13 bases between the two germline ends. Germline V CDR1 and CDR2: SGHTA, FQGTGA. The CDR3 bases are TGTGCCAGCAGTTTTGGAGGGCCGACTGAAGCTTTCTTT. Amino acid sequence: CASSFGGPTEAFF.

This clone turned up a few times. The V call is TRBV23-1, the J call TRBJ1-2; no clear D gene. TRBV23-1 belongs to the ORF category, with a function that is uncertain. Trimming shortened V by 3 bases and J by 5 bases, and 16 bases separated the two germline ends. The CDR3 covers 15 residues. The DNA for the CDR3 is TGCGCCAGCAGTCACCCTCGAAGAGGGCTTTATGGCTACACCTTC. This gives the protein CASSHPRRGLYGYTF.

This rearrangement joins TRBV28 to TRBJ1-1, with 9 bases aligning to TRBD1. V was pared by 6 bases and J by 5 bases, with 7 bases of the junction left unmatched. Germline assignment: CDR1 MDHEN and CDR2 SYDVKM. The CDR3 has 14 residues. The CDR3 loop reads CASRATGGITEAFF. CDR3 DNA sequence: TGTGCCAGCAGAGCTACAGGGGGCATTACTGAAGCTTTCTTT.

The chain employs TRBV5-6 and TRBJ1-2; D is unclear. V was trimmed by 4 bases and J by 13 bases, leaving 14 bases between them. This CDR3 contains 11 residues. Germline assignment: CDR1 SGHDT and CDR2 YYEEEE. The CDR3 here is CASSREEACTF. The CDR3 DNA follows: TGTGCCAGCAGCCGTGAGGAAGCCTGCACCTTC.

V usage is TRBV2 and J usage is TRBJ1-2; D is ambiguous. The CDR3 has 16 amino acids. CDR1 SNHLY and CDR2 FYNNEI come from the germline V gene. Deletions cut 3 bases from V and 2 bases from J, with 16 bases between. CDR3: CASSDDAAFLNYGYTF. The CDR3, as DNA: TGTGCCAGCAGTGATGACGCAGCCTTCTTAAACTATGGCTACACCTTC.

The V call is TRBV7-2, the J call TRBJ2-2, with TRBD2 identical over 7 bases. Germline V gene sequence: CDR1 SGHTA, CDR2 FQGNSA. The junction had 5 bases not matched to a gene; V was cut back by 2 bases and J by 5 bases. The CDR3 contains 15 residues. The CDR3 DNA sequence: TGTGCCAGCAGCTTACTCGCGGGAGAGACCGGGGAGCTGTTTTTT. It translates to CASSLLAGETGELFF.

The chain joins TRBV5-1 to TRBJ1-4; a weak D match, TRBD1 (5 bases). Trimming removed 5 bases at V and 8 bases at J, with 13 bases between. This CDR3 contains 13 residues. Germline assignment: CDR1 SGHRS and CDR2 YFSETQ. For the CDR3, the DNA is TGCGCCAGCAGGGAAATGGGACGGGAAAAACTGTTTTTT. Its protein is CASREMGREKLFF.

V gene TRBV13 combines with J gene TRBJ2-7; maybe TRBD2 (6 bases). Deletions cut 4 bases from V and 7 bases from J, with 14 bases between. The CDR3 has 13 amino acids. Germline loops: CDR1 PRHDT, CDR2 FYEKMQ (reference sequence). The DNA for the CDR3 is TGTGCCAGCAGCTCCGCAGGGCGGGGAGAGCAGTACTTC. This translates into CASSSAGRGEQYF. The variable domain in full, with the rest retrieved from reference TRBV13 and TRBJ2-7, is AAGVIQSPRHLIKEKRETATLKCYPIPRHDTVYWYQQGPGQDPQFLISFYEKMQSDKGSIPDRFSAQQFSDYHSELNMSSLELGDSALYFCASSSAGRGEQYFGPGTRLTVT.

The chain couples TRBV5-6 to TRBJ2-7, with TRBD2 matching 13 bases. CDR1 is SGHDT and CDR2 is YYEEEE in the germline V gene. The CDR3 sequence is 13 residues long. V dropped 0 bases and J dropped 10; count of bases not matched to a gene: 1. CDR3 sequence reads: CASSLGTSGRQYF. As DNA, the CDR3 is TGTGCCAGCAGCTTGGGGACTAGCGGGAGACAGTACTTC.

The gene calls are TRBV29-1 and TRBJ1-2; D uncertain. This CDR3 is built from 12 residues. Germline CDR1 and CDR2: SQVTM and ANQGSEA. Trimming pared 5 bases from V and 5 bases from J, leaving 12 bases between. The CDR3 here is CSVILAEYGYTF. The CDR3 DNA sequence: TGCAGCGTTATTCTCGCGGAGTATGGCTACACCTTC.

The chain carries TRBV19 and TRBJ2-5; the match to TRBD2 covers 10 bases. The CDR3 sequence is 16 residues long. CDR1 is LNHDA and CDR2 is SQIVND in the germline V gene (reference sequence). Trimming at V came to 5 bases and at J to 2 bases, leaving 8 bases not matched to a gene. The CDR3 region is CASSVLAGAGQETQYF. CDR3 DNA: TGTGCCAGTAGTGTCCTAGCGGGAGCGGGGCAAGAGACCCAGTACTTC.

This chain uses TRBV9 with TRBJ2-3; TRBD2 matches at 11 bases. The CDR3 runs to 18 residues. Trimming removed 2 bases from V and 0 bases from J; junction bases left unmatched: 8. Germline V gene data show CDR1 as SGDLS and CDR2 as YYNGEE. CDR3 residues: CASSVAGTSGSSTDTQYF. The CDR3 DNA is TGTGCCAGCAGCGTGGCTGGGACTAGCGGTTCTAGCACAGATACGCAGTATTTT. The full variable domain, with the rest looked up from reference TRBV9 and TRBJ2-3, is DSGVTQTPKHLITATGQRVTLRCSPRSGDLSVYWYQQSLDQGLQFLIQYYNGEERAKGNILERFSAQQFPDLHSELNLSSLELGDSALYFCASSVAGTSGSSTDTQYFGPGTRLTVL.

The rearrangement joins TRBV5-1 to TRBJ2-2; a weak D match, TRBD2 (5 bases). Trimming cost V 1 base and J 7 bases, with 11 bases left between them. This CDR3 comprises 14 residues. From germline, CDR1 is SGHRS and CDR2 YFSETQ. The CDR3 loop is CASSLPGSNGELFF. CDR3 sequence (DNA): TGCGCCAGCAGCTTGCCGGGGTCGAACGGGGAGCTGTTTTTT.

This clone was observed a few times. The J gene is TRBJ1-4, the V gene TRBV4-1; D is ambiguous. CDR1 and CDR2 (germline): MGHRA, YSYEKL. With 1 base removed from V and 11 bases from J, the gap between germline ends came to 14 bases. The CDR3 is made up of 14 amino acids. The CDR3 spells CASSQGLRAEKLFF. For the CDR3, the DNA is TGCGCCAGCAGCCAAGGATTACGTGCTGAGAAACTGTTTTTT.

The DNA for the CDR3 is TGTGCCAGCAGTTTTTTGGGGGCCAGGGGTGAAAAACTGTTTTTT. It yields the protein CASSFLGARGEKLFF. This chain joins TRBV28 and TRBJ1-4; a weak D match, TRBD1 (6 bases). CDR3 size: 15 residues. From germline, CDR1 is MDHEN and CDR2 SYDVKM. The germline V and J ends were trimmed by 3 bases and 7 bases, with 15 bases remaining between them.

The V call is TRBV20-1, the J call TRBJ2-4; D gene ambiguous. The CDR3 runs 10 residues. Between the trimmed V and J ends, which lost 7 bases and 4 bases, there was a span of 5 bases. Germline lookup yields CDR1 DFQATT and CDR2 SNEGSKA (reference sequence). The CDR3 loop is CSGTKNIQYF. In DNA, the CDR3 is TGCAGTGGTACTAAAAACATTCAGTACTTC.

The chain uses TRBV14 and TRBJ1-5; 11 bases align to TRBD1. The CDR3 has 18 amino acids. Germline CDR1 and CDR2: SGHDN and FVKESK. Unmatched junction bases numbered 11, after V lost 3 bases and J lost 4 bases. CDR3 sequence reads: CASSQTRDRGSGNQPQHF. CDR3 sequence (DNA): TGTGCCAGCAGCCAGACCCGGGACAGGGGGAGTGGGAATCAGCCCCAGCATTTT.